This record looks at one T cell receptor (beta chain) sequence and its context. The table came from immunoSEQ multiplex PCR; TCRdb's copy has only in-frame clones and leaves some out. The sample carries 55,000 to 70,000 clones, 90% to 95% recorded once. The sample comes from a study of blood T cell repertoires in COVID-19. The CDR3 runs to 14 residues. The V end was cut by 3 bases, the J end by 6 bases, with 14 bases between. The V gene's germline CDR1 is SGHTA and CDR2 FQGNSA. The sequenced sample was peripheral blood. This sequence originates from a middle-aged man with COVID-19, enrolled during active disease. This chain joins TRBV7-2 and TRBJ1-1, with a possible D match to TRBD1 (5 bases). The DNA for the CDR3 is TGTGCCAGCAGCTTCCAGGGAGGGGACTCTGAAGCTTTCTTT. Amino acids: CASSFQGGDSEAFF.